The 28 T cell receptor beta chains reported below all come from one sample, sequenced in a study of a mutant IDH1 vaccine in newly diagnosed glioma. Stated time point: week 47, end of study. Alongside topical imiquimod, each dose of vaccine comprised 300 ug of mutant IDH1 20-mer peptide. For these receptors, no antigen is known. The repertoire was sequenced with immunoSEQ multiplex PCR; TCRdb's copy has only in-frame clones and lacks some. The repertoire includes around 23,000 clones, roughly 83% of them detected once, and roughly 2.8% sits in the top ten. The sample in question was PBMCs, obtained from a glioma patient whose treatment included an IDH1 peptide vaccine. These receptors all stem from a man aged 40-50 years with glioma.

The J gene is TRBJ2-5, the V gene TRBV5-8; 12 bases are shared with TRBD1. Germline V gene sequence: CDR1 SGHTS, CDR2 YDEGEE. The CDR3 loop spans 18 amino acids. The V gene end was trimmed by 2 bases and the J gene end by 5 bases; junction bases not matched to a gene: 13. The chain's CDR3 is CASSFVRLGQGARETQYF. Written as DNA, the CDR3 is TGTGCCAGCAGCTTTGTGCGCTTGGGACAGGGGGCCCGGGAGACCCAGTACTTC.

V and J are TRBV9 and TRBJ2-7; D uncertain. CDR3 length: 15 amino acids. The V end was cut by 1 base, the J end by 3 bases, with 14 bases between. CDR1 is SGDLS, CDR2 YYNGEE, per germline. The CDR3 region is CASSVSEASIYEQYF. The DNA of the CDR3 is TGTGCCAGCAGCGTATCCGAAGCCTCGATCTACGAGCAGTACTTC. Full variable domain (outside the CDR3, taken from reference TRBV9 and TRBJ2-7): DSGVTQTPKHLITATGQRVTLRCSPRSGDLSVYWYQQSLDQGLQFLIQYYNGEERAKGNILERFSAQQFPDLHSELNLSSLELGDSALYFCASSVSEASIYEQYFGPGTRLTVT.

This clone is a singleton in its sample. The genes are TRBV6-1 and TRBJ1-5; the D is unclear. Per germline, CDR1 MNHNS and CDR2 SASEGT. CDR3 length: 15 residues. V shed 2 bases and J shed 0 bases, with 8 bases lying between them. The CDR3 region has the DNA TGTGCCAGCAGTGAATTCGGGAATAGCAATCAGCCCCAGCATTTT. Amino acid sequence: CASSEFGNSNQPQHF.

This clone was observed a single time. The chain links TRBV7-8 to TRBJ2-7, with TRBD1 identical over 10 bases. The CDR3 loop spans 17 amino acids. Germline V CDR1 and CDR2: SGHVS, FQNEAQ. V was clipped by 0 bases and J by 2 bases; unmatched bases: 7. The CDR3 nucleotides read TGTGCCAGCAGCTTAGCGGTCGGGACAGGGGTAACCTACGAGCAGTACTTC. Translated, it gives CASSLAVGTGVTYEQYF.

CDR3 sequence (DNA): TGCGCCAGCAGCCCGGGACTCTACTACGAGCAGTACTTC. It translates to CASSPGLYYEQYF. The chain links TRBV4-1 to TRBJ2-7, with TRBD2 as a possible D gene (6 bases). Trimming pared 4 bases from V and 3 bases from J, leaving 10 bases between. The germline CDR1 and CDR2 sequences are MGHRA and YSYEKL. The CDR3 has 13 amino acids.

The chain combines TRBV5-1 with TRBJ2-5; D not resolved. Trimming took 3 bases from V and 1 from J, leaving 7 bases between them. Germline loops: CDR1 SGHRS, CDR2 YFSETQ. The CDR3 length is 13 residues. The CDR3 coding sequence is TGCGCCAGCAGCTCGAGGTTCCAAGAGACCCAGTACTTC. Its translation: CASSSRFQETQYF.

The chain links TRBV7-9 to TRBJ2-7; D unclear. Germline V gene lookup returns CDR1 SEHNR and CDR2 FQNEAQ (reference sequence). CDR3 length: 15 residues. Trimming removed 1 base from V and 0 bases from J, with 10 bases in between. The CDR3 reads CASSLDLGFSYEQYF. Here the CDR3 DNA reads TGTGCCAGCAGCTTAGATCTGGGGTTCTCCTACGAGCAGTACTTC.

CDR3 DNA: TGCGCCAGCAGCAACCGGGACAGGGGTAGGAGGCCTGGAAACACCATATATTTT. It yields the protein CASSNRDRGRRPGNTIYF. V gene TRBV5-1 combines with J gene TRBJ1-3; TRBD1 agrees at 10 bases. Germline V gene lookup returns CDR1 SGHRS and CDR2 YFSETQ. V was pared by 4 bases and J by 2 bases, with 12 bases of the junction left unmatched. The CDR3 sequence is 18 residues long. Full variable domain (missing parts from reference TRBV5-1 and TRBJ1-3): KAGVTQTPRYLIKTRGQQVTLSCSPISGHRSVSWYQQTPGQGLQFLFEYFSETQRNKGNFPGRFSGRQFSNSRSEMNVSTLELGDSALYLCASSNRDRGRRPGNTIYFGEGSWLTVV.

CDR3 region: CASSQVRPGYTDTQYF. The CDR3 DNA follows: TGCGCCAGCAGCCAAGTTCGGCCAGGCTACACAGATACGCAGTATTTT. The rearrangement uses TRBV4-1 and TRBJ2-3; no reliable D call. The CDR3 is 16 amino acids. Trimming stripped 1 base from V and 2 bases from J, with 13 bases between. Germline values: CDR1 MGHRA, CDR2 YSYEKL.

The chain joins TRBV9 to TRBJ1-2; D is possibly TRBD1 (6 bases). With 4 bases removed from V and 2 bases from J, the gap between germline ends came to 12 bases. The CDR3 covers 14 residues. Looked up from germline, CDR1 is SGDLS and CDR2 is YYNGEE. CDR3 nucleotides: TGTGCCAGCAGCAGACCACAGGGAAACTATGGCTACACCTTC. It specifies CASSRPQGNYGYTF.

This sequence joins TRBV6-5 and TRBJ2-2; no firm D call. The CDR3 totals 13 residues. Germline V lookup: CDR1 MNHEY, CDR2 SVGAGI. V was pared by 4 bases and J by 3 bases, with 6 bases between. The CDR3 is CASSFLHTGELFF. The DNA of the CDR3 is TGTGCCAGCAGTTTCCTGCACACCGGGGAGCTGTTTTTT.

The chain couples TRBV27 to TRBJ2-7; D possibly corresponds to TRBD2 (5 bases). CDR3 length: 13 residues. The germline CDR1 and CDR2 sequences are MNHEY and SMNVEV (reference sequence). The V end lost 0 bases, the J end lost 2 bases, and 5 bases lay between the germline ends. Here the CDR3 reads CASSLSEAYEQYF. In DNA form, the CDR3 reads TGTGCCAGCAGTTTATCGGAGGCCTACGAGCAGTACTTC.

V gene TRBV19 combines with J gene TRBJ1-1; D is uncertain. Looked up from germline, CDR1 is LNHDA and CDR2 is SQIVND (reference sequence). Trimming pared 7 bases from V and 3 bases from J, leaving 15 bases between. The CDR3 covers 14 residues. The CDR3 bases are TGTGCCAGTAAACGCGGTCTGGCCGACACTGAAGCTTTCTTT. Its translation is CASKRGLADTEAFF.

V gene TRBV15 combines with J gene TRBJ1-4; 9 bases agree with TRBD1. J lost 8 bases, V lost 0 bases, and 7 bases had no gene match. The CDR3 has 16 residues. Germline loops: CDR1 LNHNV, CDR2 YYDKDF (reference sequence). CDR3 nucleotides: TGTGCCACCAGCAGAGATGGGGGACAGGGTGGGGAAAAACTGTTTTTT. Residues: CATSRDGGQGGEKLFF.

This chain links TRBV19 with TRBJ2-7; a weak D match, TRBD1 (5 bases). CDR1 and CDR2 from the germline V gene are LNHDA and SQIVND (reference sequence). The CDR3 runs 16 residues. The V end lost 1 base, the J end lost 1 base, and 14 bases lay between the germline ends. The CDR3 nucleotides are TGTGCCAGTAGTATAGGGGGCACGGGCGGATCCTACGAGCAGTACTTC. This gives the protein CASSIGGTGGSYEQYF.

The chain uses TRBV4-1 and TRBJ1-4, with D unclear. Per the germline V gene, CDR1 is MGHRA and CDR2 is YSYEKL. The CDR3 runs to 14 residues. Trimming shortened V by 1 base and J by 6 bases, and 9 bases separated the two germline ends. The CDR3 bases are TGCGCCAGCAGCCAAGGGAGACTGGATGAAAAACTGTTTTTT. This encodes CASSQGRLDEKLFF.

V usage is TRBV10-2 and J usage is TRBJ1-5; TRBD1 matches 8 bases. The CDR3 contains 15 residues. V gave up 6 bases and J gave up 4 bases; unmatched junction bases: 8. Germline loops: CDR1 WSHSY, CDR2 SAAADI. CDR3 sequence (DNA): TGCGCCAGCAGAGAGGGGGACAGGAGAAATCAGCCCCAGCATTTT. Its translation is CASREGDRRNQPQHF.

The V and J genes are TRBV4-2 and TRBJ2-1; 13 positions match TRBD2. With V trimmed by 1 base and J by 7 bases, 7 bases remained unmatched. The CDR3 is 17 residues long. Germline V CDR1 and CDR2: LGHNA, YNFKEQ. CDR3 sequence reads: CASSQVGGLAGRNEQFF. Here the CDR3 DNA reads TGTGCCAGCAGCCAAGTTGGGGGACTAGCGGGGAGAAATGAGCAGTTCTTC.

The genes are TRBV10-3 and TRBJ2-5, with 7 bases that match TRBD2. Germline trimming cut 3 bases from V and 4 bases from J; bases unmatched to any gene: 5. Per the germline V gene, CDR1 is ENHRY and CDR2 is SYGVKD. The CDR3 sequence is 14 residues long. This chain's CDR3 is CAISEGLGRETQYF. The CDR3 coding sequence is TGTGCCATCAGTGAAGGACTAGGGCGAGAGACCCAGTACTTC.

The chain uses TRBV7-2 and TRBJ2-5; 10 nucleotides align to TRBD1. CDR3 size: 15 residues. V trimming: 5 bases; J trimming: 4 bases; junction bases outside the gene matches: 7. CDR1 and CDR2 from the germline V gene are SGHTA and FQGNSA. CDR3 amino acids: CASSKTGGYLETQYF. In nucleotides, the CDR3 is TGTGCCAGCAGCAAGACAGGGGGCTACTTAGAGACCCAGTACTTC.

This clone was found once. The J gene is TRBJ2-5, the V gene TRBV5-1; 7 bases map to TRBD2. The CDR3 totals 16 residues. Germline V lookup: CDR1 SGHRS, CDR2 YFSETQ. The V gene end was trimmed by 7 bases and the J gene end by 2 bases; junction bases not matched to a gene: 14. CDR3 DNA sequence: TGCGCCAGCTGTCTACTCGGGGGAGGGAAACAAGAGACCCAGTACTTC. Its protein is CASCLLGGGKQETQYF.

The V and J genes are TRBV5-1 and TRBJ2-4; TRBD1 is a possible D gene (6 bases). Germline V gene data show CDR1 as SGHRS and CDR2 as YFSETQ. CDR3 size: 13 residues. Trimming pared 4 bases from V and 6 bases from J, leaving 11 bases between. CDR3 nucleotides: TGCGCCAGCAGCCCGACACAGGGAAACATTCAGTACTTC. This translates into CASSPTQGNIQYF.

The chain carries TRBV18 and TRBJ1-1, with D unresolved. CDR3 length: 14 residues. Trimming stripped 0 bases from V and 4 bases from J, with 9 bases between. Germline V lookup: CDR1 KGHSH, CDR2 LQKENI. The CDR3, as DNA: TGTGCCAGCTCACCACCGGTGTTGCCCACTGAAGCTTTCTTT. It yields the protein CASSPPVLPTEAFF.

The V call is TRBV7-9, the J call TRBJ1-5; 7 bases align to TRBD1. The germline gives CDR1 SEHNR, CDR2 FQNEAQ (reference sequence). The CDR3 runs to 14 residues. The V and J ends lost 4 bases and 8 bases, in that order; junction bases with no gene match: 8. CDR3 sequence (DNA): TGTGCCAGCAGCTCGGACAGGACGTTTGAGCCCCAGCATTTT. Translated: CASSSDRTFEPQHF.

The chain combines TRBV6-5 with TRBJ1-1, with D tentatively TRBD1 (6 bases). The CDR3 is 13 residues long. The germline V gene has CDR1 MNHEY and CDR2 SVGAGI. Trimming took 6 bases from V and 1 from J, leaving 9 bases between them. The CDR3 DNA follows: TGTGCCAGCAGCCGGACAGAGAACACTGAAGCTTTCTTT. Translated, it gives CASSRTENTEAFF.

The chain uses TRBV7-9 and TRBJ1-1, with D hard to call. The CDR3 covers 13 residues. Germline V gene data show CDR1 as SEHNR and CDR2 as FQNEAQ (reference sequence). Trimming cost V 4 bases and J 1 base, with 7 bases left between them. The CDR3 spells CASSSAENTEAFF. CDR3 nucleotides: TGTGCCAGCAGCTCCGCAGAGAACACTGAAGCTTTCTTT.

The genes are TRBV7-8 and TRBJ2-3; 7 bases line up with TRBD1. Germline-derived CDR1 and CDR2 are SGHVS and FQNEAQ. The CDR3 totals 18 residues. V trimming: 6 bases; J trimming: 0 bases; junction bases outside the gene matches: 15. CDR3 sequence reads: CASRLSLQGTSSTDTQYF. In DNA form, the CDR3 reads TGTGCCAGCAGGCTAAGTTTACAGGGGACAAGTAGCACAGATACGCAGTATTTT.

The sample holds one count of this clone. The chain joins TRBV9 to TRBJ2-1; D may be TRBD2 (6 bases). V dropped 3 bases and J dropped 7 bases, with 23 bases sitting between them. Germline CDR1 is SGDLS and CDR2 is YYNGEE. The CDR3 consists of 17 residues. In DNA form, the CDR3 reads TGTGCCAGCAGCGCCCCACAGAGTGGGAGAGGGAGGAATGAGCAGTTCTTC. Its translation: CASSAPQSGRGRNEQFF.